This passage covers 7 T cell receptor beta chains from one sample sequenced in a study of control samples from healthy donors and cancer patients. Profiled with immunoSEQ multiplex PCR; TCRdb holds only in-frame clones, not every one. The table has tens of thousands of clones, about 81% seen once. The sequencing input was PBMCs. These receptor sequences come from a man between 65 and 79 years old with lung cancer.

The CDR3 DNA sequence: TGCGCCAGCAGCTTGACTGGGGTGCCAAACACCGGGGAGCTGTTTTTT. Its translation is CASSLTGVPNTGELFF. V is TRBV5-1 and J is TRBJ2-2; D remains unclear. The V end was cut by 1 base, the J end by 2 bases, with 12 bases between. Germline CDR1 SGHRS, CDR2 YFSETQ. This CDR3 comprises 16 residues. Complete variable domain (other parts from reference TRBV5-1 and TRBJ2-2): KAGVTQTPRYLIKTRGQQVTLSCSPISGHRSVSWYQQTPGQGLQFLFEYFSETQRNKGNFPGRFSGRQFSNSRSEMNVSTLELGDSALYLCASSLTGVPNTGELFFGEGSRLTVL.

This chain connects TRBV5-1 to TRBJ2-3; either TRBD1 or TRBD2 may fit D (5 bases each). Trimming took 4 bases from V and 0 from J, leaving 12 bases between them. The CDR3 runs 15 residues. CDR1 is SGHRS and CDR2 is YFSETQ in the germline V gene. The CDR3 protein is CASSPWGISTDTQYF. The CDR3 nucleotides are TGCGCCAGCAGCCCTTGGGGGATAAGCACAGATACGCAGTATTTT.

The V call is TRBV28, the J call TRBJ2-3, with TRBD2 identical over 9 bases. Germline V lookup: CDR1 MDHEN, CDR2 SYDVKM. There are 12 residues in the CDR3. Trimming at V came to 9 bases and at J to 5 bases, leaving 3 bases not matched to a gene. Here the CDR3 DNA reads TGTGCCAGTAGCGGGGGAGGAGATACGCAGTATTTT. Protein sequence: CASSGGGDTQYF. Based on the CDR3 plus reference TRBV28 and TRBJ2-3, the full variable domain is DVKVTQSSRYLVKRTGEKVFLECVQDMDHENMFWYRQDPGLGLRLIYFSYDVKMKEKGDIPEGYSVSREKKERFSLILESASTNQTSMYLCASSGGGDTQYFGPGTRLTVL.

The CDR3 is CASSLLTGTAPQHF. CDR3 nucleotide sequence: TGTGCCAGCAGTTTACTTACAGGGACAGCGCCCCAGCATTTT. V is TRBV2 and J is TRBJ1-5, with 7 bases aligning to TRBD1. V was clipped by 5 bases and J by 9 bases; unmatched bases: 10. Germline loops: CDR1 SNHLY, CDR2 FYNNEI. The CDR3 sequence is 14 residues long.

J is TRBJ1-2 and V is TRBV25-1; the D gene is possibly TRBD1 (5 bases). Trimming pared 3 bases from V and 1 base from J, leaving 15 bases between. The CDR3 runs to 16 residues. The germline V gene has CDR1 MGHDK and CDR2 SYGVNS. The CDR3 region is CASSEGGGIGNYGYTF. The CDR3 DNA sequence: TGTGCCAGCAGTGAGGGTGGGGGGATCGGTAACTATGGCTACACCTTC.

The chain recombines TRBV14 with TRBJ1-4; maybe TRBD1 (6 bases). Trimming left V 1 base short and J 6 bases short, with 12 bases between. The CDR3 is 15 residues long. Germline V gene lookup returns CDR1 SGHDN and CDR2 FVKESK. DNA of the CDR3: TGTGCCAGCAGCCAAGGCCCCACAGGGTATGAAAAACTGTTTTTT. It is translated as CASSQGPTGYEKLFF.

The CDR3 reads CASSQAGAQNEQFF. CDR3 in DNA: TGTGCCAGCAGCCAAGCGGGGGCTCAAAATGAGCAGTTCTTC. The J gene is TRBJ2-1, the V gene TRBV3-1 (or the pseudogene TRBV3-2), with D perhaps assigned TRBD1 or TRBD2 (6 bases each). V shed 1 base and J shed 7 bases, with 11 bases lying between them. In germline, CDR1 is LGHDT, CDR2 YNNKEL (reference sequence). This CDR3 comprises 14 residues.